The subject of this entry is one T cell receptor (beta chain). What it binds is unknown. This clone may be a read error of a much larger clone one base away. TRB was amplified from about 250-500 ng of blood genomic DNA. TRB rearrangements were amplified by multiplex PCR with BIOMED2 TRB-A/B primers. Each CDR3 protein is one row after TCRdb ran MiXCR on the multiplex PCR reads. The sample consists of roughly 5,200 distinct CDR3 sequences, around a quarter of them appearing once. Looked up from germline, CDR1 is MNHEY and CDR2 is SVGAGI. Trimming left V 7 bases short and J 2 bases short, with 15 bases between. The CDR3 has 14 amino acids. The data are from a study of T and B cells in COVID-19 patients. Study at large: Peripheral blood came from COVID-19 patients with active infection or after recovery. Study-wide findings and caveats: Few blood samples existed from mildly ill patients during symptoms or early in severe cases. At recovery TRB diversity and richness exceeded healthy donors, after highly clonal active COVID-19 repertoires.

The genes are TRBV6-5 and TRBJ2-7; no firm D call. The sample taken for sequencing was blood. The source is a human donor with active COVID-19. CDR3 sequence (DNA): TGTGCCAGCACTAACCGACGGCAGACCTACGAGCAGTACTTC. Translation gives CASTNRRQTYEQYF.